This T cell receptor beta chain was sequenced in a study of blood T cell repertoires in COVID-19. Study overall: Acute and convalescent COVID-19 specimens originated in the United States, Italy and Spain.

In the source study's methods: How many nucleated cells were present was estimated from reference gene primer amplification. Only in-frame clones appear in the TCRdb table, and some are missing; sequencing was by immunoSEQ multiplex PCR. Clone size and the V and J calls come from that table; the DNA yielded D and trimming. The data show around 140,000 clones, around 90% seen once. This CDR3 is 15 amino acids long. Germline loops: CDR1 SEHNR, CDR2 FQNEAQ (reference sequence). The V end was cut by 4 bases, the J end by 10 bases, with 17 bases between. The chain recombines TRBV7-9 with TRBJ1-6, with a weak D call TRBD1 (5 bases). The TCR sequence derives from a woman aged 45-65 years with acute or convalescent COVID-19. The sequenced sample consisted of peripheral blood. The DNA of the CDR3 is TGTGCCAGCAGCTGGGGCGGGGGGGTACAGTCACCCCTCCACTTT. This encodes CASSWGGGVQSPLHF.